These 18 T cell receptor beta chains came from one sample sequenced in a study of cytomegalovirus exposure and HLA in healthy donors. A multiplex PCR was run with 60 Vbeta primers and 13 Jbeta primers. Using immunoSEQ multiplex PCR, the repertoire was profiled, and TCRdb retains in-frame clones only, with some absent. Here the sample spans some 120,000 clones, just under 75% being singletons. Sequencing was performed on PBMCs. The origin of the receptors is a man aged 55 to 70 in good health and CMV-seropositive.

The V call is TRBV5-1, the J call TRBJ2-6; the match to TRBD1 covers 10 bases. V was pared by 4 bases and J by 3 bases, with 4 bases of the junction left unmatched. Germline-derived CDR1 and CDR2 are SGHRS and YFSETQ. The CDR3 covers 16 residues. The CDR3 coding sequence is TGCGCCAGCAGCGCCGACAGGGGGCATGGGGCCAACGTCCTGACTTTC. It yields the protein CASSADRGHGANVLTF.

The chain links TRBV19 to TRBJ2-5; 11 bases align to TRBD2. The germline CDR1 and CDR2 sequences are LNHDA and SQIVND (reference sequence). The J segment lost 5 bases and the V segment lost 4 bases, leaving 15 bases of the junction unmatched. This CDR3 comprises 18 residues. In DNA, the CDR3 is TGTGCCAGTAGTAATATAGCGGGGGGGCCTATTGGTCGGGAGACCCAGTACTTC. This encodes CASSNIAGGPIGRETQYF. The full variable domain, its missing parts supplied by reference TRBV19 and TRBJ2-5, is DGGITQSPKYLFRKEGQNVTLSCEQNLNHDAMYWYRQDPGQGLRLIYYSQIVNDFQKGDIAEGYSVSREKKESFPLTVTSAQKNPTAFYLCASSNIAGGPIGRETQYFGPGTRLLVL.

The rearrangement joins TRBV4-2 to TRBJ2-3, with TRBD1 matching 8 bases. J was trimmed by 4 bases and V by 0 bases; bases with no gene match: 6. Per the germline V gene, CDR1 is LGHNA and CDR2 is YNFKEQ. This CDR3 spans 16 amino acids. CDR3 residues: CASSQEGQGMSDTQYF. CDR3 coding DNA: TGTGCCAGCAGCCAAGAAGGACAGGGTATGTCAGATACGCAGTATTTT.

The rearrangement joins TRBV6-5 to TRBJ1-2, with D possibly being TRBD1 (5 bases). The ends were cut back, 6 bases at V and 4 bases at J, with 12 bases in the middle. CDR1 MNHEY and CDR2 SVGAGI come from the germline V gene. This CDR3 comprises 13 residues. CDR3 amino acids: CASRGGVAYGYTF. The CDR3 DNA reads as TGTGCCAGCAGGGGGGGGGTGGCCTATGGCTACACCTTC.

The rearrangement links TRBV7-9 to TRBJ1-2; no firm D call. Deletions cut 6 bases from V and 0 bases from J, with 11 bases between. The germline gives CDR1 SEHNR, CDR2 FQNEAQ (reference sequence). This CDR3 spans 14 amino acids. In DNA form, the CDR3 reads TGTGCCAGCAGGATGCAACTAGCTAACTATGGCTACACCTTC. Translation: CASRMQLANYGYTF.

The chain recombines TRBV5-1 with TRBJ2-3; possible D gene TRBD2, 6 bases. CDR1 SGHRS and CDR2 YFSETQ come from the germline V gene. V gave up 0 bases and J gave up 2 bases, with 10 bases separating them. This CDR3 region has 15 residues. Here the CDR3 DNA reads TGCGCCAGCAGCTTGGGTGGCGGGGACACAGATACGCAGTATTTT. This sequence encodes CASSLGGGDTDTQYF.

The chain joins TRBV6-1 to TRBJ2-5; 7 positions agree with TRBD2. The CDR3 sequence is 14 residues long. In germline, CDR1 is MNHNS, CDR2 SASEGT. V lost 5 bases, J lost 4 bases, and 7 bases stayed unmatched. DNA for the CDR3: TGTGCCAGCAGTAAAGAGCGGGGACCAGAGACCCAGTACTTC. It specifies CASSKERGPETQYF.

The rearrangement joins TRBV4-1 to TRBJ2-3; 12 bases fit TRBD2. V shed 1 base, J shed 4 bases, and the junction held 6 bases outside the gene matches. Germline assignment: CDR1 MGHRA and CDR2 YSYEKL. CDR3 length: 17 amino acids. CDR3: CASSQATSGGSADTQYF. The CDR3 DNA reads TGCGCCAGCAGCCAAGCAACTAGCGGGGGGAGCGCAGATACGCAGTATTTT.

This clone was found a few times. The V and J genes are TRBV6-5 and TRBJ2-7; D is unclear. CDR3 length: 10 amino acids. Germline V lookup: CDR1 MNHEY, CDR2 SVGAGI. Trimming cost V 5 bases and J 6 bases, with 5 bases left between them. The CDR3 is CASSLSEQYF. CDR3 bases: TGTGCCAGCAGTCTTTCCGAGCAGTACTTC.

V is TRBV4-1 and J is TRBJ2-5; 14 bases agree with TRBD2. Germline CDR1 is MGHRA and CDR2 is YSYEKL. CDR3 length: 18 amino acids. The V and J ends lost 0 bases and 5 bases, in that order; junction bases with no gene match: 8. The CDR3 DNA reads TGCGCCAGCAGCCAAGATCCGGGACTAGCGGGGGAAGGGGAGACCCAGTACTTC. Amino acids: CASSQDPGLAGEGETQYF.

The rearrangement links TRBV5-4 to TRBJ2-1; D might be TRBD1 (6 bases). Germline V CDR1 and CDR2: SGHNT, YYREEE (reference sequence). The CDR3 is made up of 13 amino acids. The V end was cut by 0 bases, the J end by 10 bases, with 11 bases between. The CDR3 loop reads CASSLDQQGEQFF. Written as DNA, the CDR3 is TGTGCCAGCAGCTTGGATCAACAGGGAGAGCAGTTCTTC. Supplemented by reference TRBV5-4 and TRBJ2-1, the full variable domain reads ETGVTQSPTHLIKTRGQQVTLRCSSQSGHNTVSWYQQALGQGPQFIFQYYREEENGRGNFPPRFSGLQFPNYSSELNVNALELDDSALYLCASSLDQQGEQFFGPGTRLTVL.

The chain combines TRBV5-4 with TRBJ2-3; D is possibly TRBD2 (5 bases). The CDR3 runs to 16 residues. The V gene lost 2 bases and the J gene lost 0 bases, with 13 bases spanning the gap. Per the germline V gene, CDR1 is SGHNT and CDR2 is YYREEE (reference sequence). The CDR3: CASSLGGGGSTDTQYF. CDR3 nucleotides: TGTGCCAGCAGCTTAGGAGGCGGAGGTAGCACAGATACGCAGTATTTT.

The chain carries TRBV7-3 and TRBJ1-1, with 9 bases aligning to TRBD1. This CDR3 contains 15 residues. V lost 2 bases, J lost 3 bases, and 4 bases stayed unmatched. Germline V gene sequence: CDR1 SGHTA, CDR2 FQGTGA. Here the CDR3 DNA reads TGTGCCAGCAGCTTACTGACAGGGGGGGACACTGAAGCTTTCTTT. It specifies CASSLLTGGDTEAFF.

The gene calls are TRBV19 and TRBJ1-1, with 9 bases lining up with TRBD1. V gave up 4 bases and J gave up 1 base; unmatched junction bases: 7. Germline CDR1 is LNHDA and CDR2 is SQIVND (reference sequence). The CDR3 is made up of 16 amino acids. The DNA of the CDR3 is TGTGCCAGTAGTACCCGGACAGGGGCGAGGAACACTGAAGCTTTCTTT. Residues: CASSTRTGARNTEAFF.

This clone was counted only a few times. The V gene is TRBV29-1, the J gene TRBJ1-2, with D hard to call. Germline CDR1 SQVTM, CDR2 ANQGSEA. CDR3 size: 13 residues. Trimming took 6 bases from V and 4 from J, leaving 15 bases between them. The CDR3 sequence: CSVRVAGSYGYTF. CDR3 bases: TGCAGCGTAAGAGTGGCAGGAAGCTATGGCTACACCTTC.

CDR3 nucleotides: TGTGCCAGCAGCTTGAGACAGTGGATGGCCAATGAGCAGTTCTTC. This gives the protein CASSLRQWMANEQFF. This rearrangement joins TRBV5-5 to TRBJ2-1; possibly TRBD1 for D (5 bases). V dropped 1 base and J dropped 6 bases, with 14 bases sitting between them. The germline V gene has CDR1 SGHKS and CDR2 YYEKEE (reference sequence). This CDR3 has 15 residues.

The chain recombines TRBV2 with TRBJ1-4; TRBD1 aligns across 10 bases. The CDR3 is 12 amino acids. J gave up 13 bases and V 4 bases, and 3 bases lay outside the gene matches. Germline V gives CDR1 SNHLY, CDR2 FYNNEI. The CDR3 here is CASSAGQGRLFF. CDR3 in DNA: TGTGCCAGCAGTGCGGGACAGGGGAGACTGTTTTTT. The full variable domain, with the rest looked up from reference TRBV2 and TRBJ1-4, is EPEVTQTPSHQVTQMGQEVILRCVPISNHLYFYWYRQILGQKVEFLVSFYNNEISEKSEIFDDQFSVERPDGSNFTLKIRSTKLEDSAMYFCASSAGQGRLFFGSGTQLSVL.

The chain is built from TRBV5-1 and TRBJ2-3; 8 nucleotides line up with TRBD2. Germline CDR1 and CDR2: SGHRS and YFSETQ. V lost 0 bases, J lost 2 bases, and 8 bases stayed unmatched. The CDR3 loop spans 17 amino acids. The CDR3 reads CASSLAGGGPHTDTQYF. CDR3 in DNA: TGCGCCAGCAGCTTGGCCGGGGGGGGACCACACACAGATACGCAGTATTTT.